Presented here are 18 T cell receptor beta chains from one specimen sequenced in a study of T cell responses to AZD1222 COVID-19 vaccine. This table comes from immunoSEQ multiplex PCR, and its TCRdb copy is limited to in-frame clones, with some not included. The profile shows approximately 270,000 clones, around 93% of them singletons. The specimen was peripheral blood, collected 28 days after the second AZD1222 dose. The receptors come from an adult who received the AZD1222 COVID-19 vaccine.

The V call is TRBV4-1, the J call TRBJ2-1; possible D gene TRBD2, 5 bases. CDR3 size: 16 residues. Trimming left V 4 bases short and J 0 bases short, with 13 bases between. Germline CDR1 reads MGHRA; CDR2 reads YSYEKL. CDR3 residues: CASSPLITSSYNEQFF. CDR3 DNA: TGCGCCAGCAGCCCCCTCATTACTAGCTCCTACAATGAGCAGTTCTTC.

The chain has TRBV6-4 and TRBJ2-3; 11 bases agree with TRBD2. CDR1 MRHNA and CDR2 SNTAGT come from the germline V gene. V was clipped by 3 bases and J by 1 base; unmatched bases: 0. This CDR3 comprises 15 residues. CDR3 nucleotides: TGTGCCAGCAGTGAGACTAGCGGGGGCACAGATACGCAGTATTTT. Translation: CASSETSGGTDTQYF.

J is TRBJ2-7 and V is TRBV6-2 or TRBV6-3; 9 bases line up with TRBD1. The V gene's germline CDR1 is MNHEY and CDR2 SVGEGT. The trim removed 5 bases at V and 6 bases at J, leaving 5 bases unmatched. The CDR3 extends over 13 amino acids. CDR3 region: CASSGQGLFEQYF. Written as DNA, the CDR3 is TGTGCCAGCAGTGGACAGGGGCTTTTCGAGCAGTACTTC.

The CDR3 nucleotides read TGTGCCAGCTCACCGCTAGACACGAATCAGCCCCAGCATTTT. Translating gives CASSPLDTNQPQHF. The chain couples TRBV18 to TRBJ1-5; no firm D call. The V gene lost 3 bases and the J gene lost 4 bases, with 10 bases spanning the gap. The CDR3 is made up of 14 amino acids. The V gene's germline CDR1 is KGHSH and CDR2 LQKENI.

CDR3 nucleotides: TGCGCCAGCAGCTTGGGGGAGGGCGGCCCCCTGGGGGGTGAGCAGTTCTTC. It encodes CASSLGEGGPLGGEQFF. This sequence joins TRBV5-1 and TRBJ2-1; 7 nucleotides line up with TRBD2. This CDR3 comprises 17 residues. J gave up 9 bases and V 0 bases, and 15 bases lay outside the gene matches. Germline CDR1 is SGHRS and CDR2 is YFSETQ.

The V gene is TRBV7-9, the J gene TRBJ2-5, with TRBD1 as a possible D gene (5 bases). Germline lookup yields CDR1 SEHNR and CDR2 FQNEAQ (reference sequence). This CDR3 is built from 15 residues. Trimming cost V 4 bases and J 4 bases, with 16 bases left between them. CDR3 amino acids: CASSSSQGLGETQYF. In DNA form, the CDR3 reads TGTGCCAGCAGCTCCAGTCAGGGCTTGGGAGAGACCCAGTACTTC.

J is TRBJ1-1 and V is TRBV27; 8 nucleotides align to TRBD1. Germline-derived CDR1 and CDR2 are MNHEY and SMNVEV (reference sequence). The CDR3 is 14 amino acids. The V segment lost 6 bases and the J segment 2 bases; nucleotides outside the gene matches: 5. The CDR3 nucleotides are TGTGCCAGCAGGGTGACAGGGGCAAACACTGAAGCTTTCTTT. The encoded protein is CASRVTGANTEAFF.

The chain has TRBV6-5 and TRBJ2-3; D is perhaps TRBD2 (6 bases). The CDR3 is 15 amino acids. The V end lost 7 bases, the J end lost 3 bases, and 17 bases lay between the germline ends. Germline V gene lookup returns CDR1 MNHEY and CDR2 SVGAGI. The CDR3 region is CASNGGWGMTDTQYF. The CDR3 nucleotides read TGTGCCAGCAACGGGGGTTGGGGGATGACAGATACGCAGTATTTT.

The rearrangement links TRBV5-1 to TRBJ2-3; 7 bases align to TRBD1. From germline, CDR1 is SGHRS and CDR2 YFSETQ. The length of the CDR3 is 15 residues. J gave up 4 bases and V 0 bases, and 5 bases lay outside the gene matches. CDR3 DNA sequence: TGCGCCAGCAGCTTGGAAGGGGGCATGGCAGATACGCAGTATTTT. Translating it yields CASSLEGGMADTQYF.

The CDR3 spells CASSAPGSRGETQYF. CDR3 bases: TGTGCCAGTAGTGCCCCGGGAAGTCGTGGGGAGACCCAGTACTTC. The chain has TRBV19 and TRBJ2-5; D possibly corresponds to TRBD2 (5 bases). Germline V gene data show CDR1 as LNHDA and CDR2 as SQIVND (reference sequence). The V gene lost 5 bases and the J gene lost 5 bases, with 18 bases spanning the gap. The CDR3 covers 15 residues.

The chain has TRBV13 and TRBJ2-5; 7 bases are shared with TRBD2. Germline CDR1 reads PRHDT; CDR2 reads FYEKMQ (reference sequence). J gave up 2 bases and V 0 bases, and 6 bases lay outside the gene matches. This CDR3 comprises 16 residues. The CDR3: CASSLGVSGHQETQYF. The CDR3 DNA reads TGTGCCAGCAGCTTAGGAGTTAGCGGGCATCAAGAGACCCAGTACTTC.

V gene TRBV29-1 combines with J gene TRBJ2-6, with D maybe TRBD2 (5 bases). Trimming stripped 7 bases from V and 3 bases from J, with 10 bases between. The length of the CDR3 is 13 residues. Germline V gene data show CDR1 as SQVTM and CDR2 as ANQGSEA. CDR3 bases: TGCAGCGATCCGGGAAATGGGGCCAACGTCCTGACTTTC. This translates into CSDPGNGANVLTF. Complete variable domain (other parts from reference TRBV29-1 and TRBJ2-6): SAVISQKPSRDICQRGTSLTIQCQVDSQVTMMFWYRQQPGQSLTLIATANQGSEATYESGFVIDKFPISRPNLTFSTLTVSNMSPEDSSIYLCSDPGNGANVLTFGAGSRLTVL.

This clone was observed a single time. The chain's CDR3 is CASSLVGGARTGNTIYF. CDR3 DNA sequence: TGTGCCAGCAGCTTAGTTGGGGGGGCGCGTACTGGAAACACCATATATTTT. The chain links TRBV7-8 to TRBJ1-3; D is possibly TRBD1 (6 bases). The V and J ends lost 1 base and 2 bases respectively, with 15 bases between them. CDR1 is SGHVS and CDR2 is FQNEAQ in the germline V gene. The CDR3 contains 17 residues.

The chain combines TRBV5-8 with TRBJ2-1, with 7 bases matching TRBD2. The CDR3 spans 14 residues. The ends lost 2 bases at V and 12 bases at J; junction bases unmatched: 11. CDR1 and CDR2 (germline): SGHTS, YDEGEE. The CDR3 loop is CASSFETPGGVQFF. Written as DNA, the CDR3 is TGTGCCAGCAGCTTTGAGACACCGGGGGGAGTGCAGTTCTTC. The full variable domain, in which reference TRBV5-8 and TRBJ2-1 provide the parts outside the CDR3, is EAGVTQSPTHLIKTRGQQATLRCSPISGHTSVYWYQQALGLGLQFLLWYDEGEERNRGNFPPRFSGRQFPNYSSELNVNALELEDSALYLCASSFETPGGVQFFGPGTRLTVL.

The chain carries TRBV6-2 or TRBV6-3 and TRBJ1-2, with 7 bases lining up with TRBD1. The CDR3 is 13 amino acids. The V gene's germline CDR1 is MNHEY and CDR2 SVGEGT. Trimming at V came to 6 bases and at J to 8 bases, leaving 9 bases not matched to a gene. CDR3: CASSPRQGWGYTF. The CDR3 nucleotides are TGTGCCAGCAGCCCTCGACAGGGATGGGGCTACACCTTC.

The genes are TRBV6-1 and TRBJ1-3; D call uncertain. Trimming removed 2 bases at V and 3 bases at J, with 5 bases between. The CDR3 is 13 residues long. CDR1 is MNHNS and CDR2 is SASEGT in the germline V gene. The CDR3 coding sequence is TGTGCCAGCAGTGAAAGGAGTGGAAACACCATATATTTT. It codes for CASSERSGNTIYF.

The chain links TRBV11-3 to TRBJ1-6; D ambiguous. CDR1 is SGHNT, CDR2 YENEEA, per germline. With 3 bases removed from V and 10 bases from J, the gap between germline ends came to 10 bases. The CDR3 contains 13 residues. The CDR3 sequence: CASSLSGKSPLHF. For the CDR3, the DNA is TGTGCCAGCAGCTTGTCCGGCAAATCACCCCTCCACTTT.

J is TRBJ2-7 and V is TRBV10-3, with TRBD1 matching over 7 bases. This CDR3 comprises 14 residues. Germline V gene data show CDR1 as ENHRY and CDR2 as SYGVKD. J was trimmed by 6 bases and V by 6 bases; bases with no gene match: 11. CDR3 in DNA: TGTGCCATCAGGGAACCGGGACAGACTCCCGAGCAGTACTTC. It specifies CAIREPGQTPEQYF.